Below, 2 T cell receptor beta chains from the same sample are listed, as sequenced in a study of T-cell reconstitution after alpha-beta-depleted transplantation in children. Researchers prepared the TCRbeta library using unique molecular identifiers, the study reports. TCRdb ran MiXCR on the PCR reads and lists one entry per CDR3 protein. The profile shows fewer than 550,000 distinct CDR3 sequences, 15% to 20% of them singletons. This material consisted of PBMCs, mostly from graft donor cells, taken 360 days after TCRalphabeta/CD19-depleted stem cell transplant. Receptor source: a boy under three years old who had a stem cell transplant for Wiskott-Aldrich syndrome, so the T cells may come from the graft donor.

This clonotype was detected only a few times. The V gene is TRBV25-1, the J gene TRBJ2-7; D unclear. The CDR3 extends over 14 amino acids. Trimming pared 2 bases from V and 0 bases from J, leaving 8 bases between. CDR1 is MGHDK, CDR2 SYGVNS, per germline. The CDR3 DNA reads as TGTGCCAGCAGTGAAGGTAGGAGCTCCTACGAGCAGTACTTC. Its translation: CASSEGRSSYEQYF.

This clonotype has only a few counts. J is TRBJ2-5 and V is TRBV28, with no clear D. Germline V gene data show CDR1 as MDHEN and CDR2 as SYDVKM. The CDR3 extends over 15 amino acids. V was trimmed by 4 bases and J by 2 bases, leaving 14 bases between them. DNA for the CDR3: TGTGCCAGCAGTTCCGGACCCTCCCCTCAAGAGACCCAGTACTTC. This translates into CASSSGPSPQETQYF.